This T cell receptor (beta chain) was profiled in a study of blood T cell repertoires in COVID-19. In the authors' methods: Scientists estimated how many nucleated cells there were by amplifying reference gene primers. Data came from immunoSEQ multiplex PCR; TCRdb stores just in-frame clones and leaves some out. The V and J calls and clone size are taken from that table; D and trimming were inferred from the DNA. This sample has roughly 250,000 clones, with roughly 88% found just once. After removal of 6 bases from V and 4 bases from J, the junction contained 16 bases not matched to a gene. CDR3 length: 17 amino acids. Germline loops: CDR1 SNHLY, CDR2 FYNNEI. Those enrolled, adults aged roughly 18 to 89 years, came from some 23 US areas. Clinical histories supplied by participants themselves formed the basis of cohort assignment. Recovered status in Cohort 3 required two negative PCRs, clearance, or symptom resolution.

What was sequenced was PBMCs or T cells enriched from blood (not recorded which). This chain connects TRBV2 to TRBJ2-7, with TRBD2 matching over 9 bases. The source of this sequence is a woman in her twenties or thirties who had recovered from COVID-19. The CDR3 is CASRGSLLAAGGYEQYF. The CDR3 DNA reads TGTGCCAGCAGAGGTTCCCTCCTGGCAGCGGGGGGATACGAGCAGTACTTC.